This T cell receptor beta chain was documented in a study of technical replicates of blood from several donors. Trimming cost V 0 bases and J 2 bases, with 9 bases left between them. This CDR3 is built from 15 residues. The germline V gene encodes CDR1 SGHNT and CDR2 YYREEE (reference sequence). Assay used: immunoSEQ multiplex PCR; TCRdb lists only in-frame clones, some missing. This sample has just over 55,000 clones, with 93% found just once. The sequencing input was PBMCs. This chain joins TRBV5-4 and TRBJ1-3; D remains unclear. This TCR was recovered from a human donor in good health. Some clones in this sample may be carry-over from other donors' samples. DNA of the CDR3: TGTGCCAGCAGCTTGGATTTGGCAGCTGGAAACACCATATATTTT. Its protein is CASSLDLAAGNTIYF.